The 9 T cell receptor beta chains below all came from one sample that was sequenced in a study of high-grade serous ovarian cancer treatment subgroups (dated by TCRdb to the early 2020s). The library was produced with the immunoSEQ multiplex PCR assay. This is the immuneACCESS table as TCRdb keeps it, with only in-frame sequences that have V and J called. A part of the clones is gone; compared with another copy, unresolved V genes explain less than half, and the rest is unexplained. The table for this sample lists 12,000 or so clones; about nine tenths of them were counted only once. The ten largest clones add up to 2.9% of the sample. The tumor samples were collected prior to definitive surgery or chemotherapy. The sample consisted of tumor tissue. All receptors come from a human donor with high-grade serous ovarian cancer.

The chain recombines TRBV28 with TRBJ1-3; D is unresolved. The V gene's germline CDR1 is MDHEN and CDR2 SYDVKM. The CDR3 spans 12 residues. V dropped 7 bases and J dropped 4 bases, with 8 bases sitting between them. The CDR3 loop reads CASTLGGNTIYF. Written as DNA, the CDR3 is TGTGCCAGCACCTTAGGGGGAAACACCATATATTTT. Using reference TRBV28 and TRBJ1-3 for the parts outside the CDR3, the full variable domain is DVKVTQSSRYLVKRTGEKVFLECVQDMDHENMFWYRQDPGLGLRLIYFSYDVKMKEKGDIPEGYSVSREKKERFSLILESASTNQTSMYLCASTLGGNTIYFGEGSWLTVV.

This sequence joins TRBV15 and TRBJ1-4; no clear D gene. Trimming removed 5 bases from V and 3 bases from J, with 13 bases in between. Germline-derived CDR1 and CDR2 are LNHNV and YYDKDF (reference sequence). The CDR3 covers 15 residues. CDR3 in DNA: TGTGCCACCAGCCTTAAGGTTTTGCCTAATGAAAAACTGTTTTTT. Its protein product is CATSLKVLPNEKLFF.

The J gene is TRBJ1-1, the V gene TRBV18, with D maybe TRBD1 (5 bases). The germline V and J ends were trimmed by 1 base and 0 bases, with 12 bases remaining between them. The CDR3 length is 16 residues. From germline, CDR1 is KGHSH and CDR2 LQKENI. The CDR3 loop reads CASSPRGAEMNTEAFF. DNA for the CDR3: TGTGCCAGCTCACCACGGGGCGCCGAAATGAACACTGAAGCTTTCTTT.

This chain links TRBV9 with TRBJ2-3; a possible D gene is TRBD1 (5 bases). The germline CDR1 and CDR2 sequences are SGDLS and YYNGEE. The CDR3 is 16 amino acids. The V end was cut by 0 bases, the J end by 0 bases, with 11 bases between. The DNA of the CDR3 is TGTGCCAGCAGCGTAGCCGGCTCAGGGAGCACAGATACGCAGTATTTT. This translates into CASSVAGSGSTDTQYF.

The chain is built from TRBV19 and TRBJ1-5, with TRBD1 as a possible D gene (5 bases). Trimming stripped 3 bases from V and 2 bases from J, with 5 bases between. The CDR3 spans 13 residues. CDR1 and CDR2 from the germline V gene are LNHDA and SQIVND (reference sequence). In nucleotides, the CDR3 is TGTGCCAGTAGTATGGGGGGCAATCAGCCCCAGCATTTT. This codes for CASSMGGNQPQHF. The variable domain in full, completed from reference TRBV19 and TRBJ1-5, reads DGGITQSPKYLFRKEGQNVTLSCEQNLNHDAMYWYRQDPGQGLRLIYYSQIVNDFQKGDIAEGYSVSREKKESFPLTVTSAQKNPTAFYLCASSMGGNQPQHFGDGTRLSIL.

The genes are TRBV29-1 and TRBJ2-7, with unresolved D. This CDR3 comprises 14 residues. Germline loops: CDR1 SQVTM, CDR2 ANQGSEA. V lost 6 bases and J 2 bases, leaving 17 bases between the germline ends. The CDR3: CSVRDNTTAYEQYF. The DNA for the CDR3 is TGCAGCGTCCGTGACAACACCACAGCCTACGAGCAGTACTTC.

This clone is a singleton in its sample. The J gene is TRBJ1-2, the V gene TRBV27; D may be TRBD1 (6 bases). Trimming took off 4 bases at V and 6 bases at J, with 18 bases between the two ends. The germline gives CDR1 MNHEY, CDR2 SMNVEV (reference sequence). The CDR3 covers 15 residues. In DNA, the CDR3 is TGTGCCAGCAGTTCATTACAGGGAGTAATCGATGGCTACACCTTC. It codes for CASSSLQGVIDGYTF.

The chain employs TRBV5-6 and TRBJ1-5, with D unclear. Germline V gene lookup returns CDR1 SGHDT and CDR2 YYEEEE. The CDR3 spans 12 residues. V lost 4 bases to trimming and J lost 6 bases, with 8 bases between them. DNA of the CDR3: TGTGCCAGCAGCGGGGTTGGTCAGCCCCAGCATTTT. Protein product: CASSGVGQPQHF.

The V gene is TRBV6-1, the J gene TRBJ1-1; D is uncertain. This CDR3 is 13 amino acids long. V dropped 6 bases and J dropped 4 bases, with 12 bases sitting between them. Germline V gene lookup returns CDR1 MNHNS and CDR2 SASEGT. CDR3 sequence: CASSLLASTEAFF. CDR3 DNA sequence: TGTGCCAGCAGCCTCCTGGCCTCCACTGAAGCTTTCTTT.